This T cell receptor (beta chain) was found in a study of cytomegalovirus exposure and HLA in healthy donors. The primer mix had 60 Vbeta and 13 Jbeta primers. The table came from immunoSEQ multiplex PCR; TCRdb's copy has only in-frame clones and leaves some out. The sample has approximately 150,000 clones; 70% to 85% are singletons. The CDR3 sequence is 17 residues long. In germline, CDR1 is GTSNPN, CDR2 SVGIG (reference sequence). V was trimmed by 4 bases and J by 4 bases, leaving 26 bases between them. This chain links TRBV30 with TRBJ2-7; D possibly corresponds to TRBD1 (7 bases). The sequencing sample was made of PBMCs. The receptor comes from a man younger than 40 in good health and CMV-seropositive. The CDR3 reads CAWTNNQGGRGRYEQYF. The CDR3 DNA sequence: TGTGCCTGGACCAATAACCAGGGGGGAAGGGGGAGATACGAGCAGTACTTC.